Listed below are T cell receptor beta chains from one sample, sequenced in a study of blood T cell repertoires in COVID-19. Generated by immunoSEQ multiplex PCR, the TCRdb table keeps only in-frame clones and is missing some. This table holds roughly 200,000 clones, 90% found once. The sequencing sample was made of peripheral blood. The origin of the receptors is a man over 45 with acute or convalescent COVID-19. The CDR3 runs from the conserved cysteine through the conserved F or W. D genes are given only for firm matches. Rows may omit the clone size; those that give it use once, few, many or a size class.

D gene,clone size,J gene,V gene,CDR3 protein,CDR3 DNA
TRBD2,-,TRBJ2-5,TRBV3-1/TRBV3-2,CASSQVTSGKETQYF,TGTGCCAGCAGCCAAGTGACTAGCGGGAAGGAGACCCAGTACTTC
TRBD2,-,TRBJ2-7,TRBV7-9,CASSTGTSGSYEQYF,TGTGCCAGCAGCACCGGGACTAGCGGGAGCTACGAGCAGTACTTC
TRBD2,-,TRBJ2-7,TRBV5-1,CASSYGTSGSLSYEQYF,TGCGCCAGCAGCTACGGGACTAGCGGGAGTCTCTCCTACGAGCAGTACTTC
TRBD2,-,TRBJ2-1,TRBV27,CASSLLGGAGGPGNEQFF,TGTGCCAGCAGTCTCCTAGGGGGTGCGGGAGGGCCGGGGAATGAGCAGTTCTTC
-,once,TRBJ2-2,TRBV19,CASSMRANTGELFF,TGTGCCAGTAGTATGAGGGCGAACACCGGGGAGCTGTTTTTT
TRBD2,once,TRBJ2-1,TRBV10-3,CAISELAGVSYNEQFF,TGTGCCATCAGTGAGTTGGCGGGAGTCTCCTACAATGAGCAGTTCTTC
-,-,TRBJ2-3,TRBV18,CASSRTRENTQYF,TGTGCCAGCTCACGGACCCGGGAAAATACGCAGTATTTT
TRBD2,-,TRBJ2-7,TRBV10-2,CASKKGLEVYEQYF,TGCGCCAGCAAGAAGGGACTAGAGGTCTACGAGCAGTACTTC
-,-,TRBJ2-2,TRBV27,CASSLSSGELFF,TGTGCCAGCAGTTTATCTAGCGGGGAGCTGTTTTTT
-,-,TRBJ1-4,TRBV27,CASSSLQDLDPLEKLFF,TGTGCCAGCAGTTCCCTACAGGATTTGGATCCCCTTGAAAAACTGTTTTTT
-,-,TRBJ1-5,TRBV19,CASSMTILNQPQHF,TGTGCCAGTAGTATGACAATATTGAACCAGCCCCAGCATTTT
TRBD2,-,TRBJ2-1,TRBV27,CASSLTSGSNEQFF,TGTGCCAGCAGTCTTACTAGCGGGAGTAATGAGCAGTTCTTC
-,-,TRBJ2-7,TRBV20-1,CSASGSYEQYF,TGCAGTGCTTCAGGATCCTACGAGCAGTACTTC
-,once,TRBJ2-1,TRBV9,CASSKHQSSYNEQFF,TGTGCCAGCAGCAAACACCAAAGCTCCTACAATGAGCAGTTCTTC
-,-,TRBJ1-3,TRBV14,CASSQQRFAGNTIYF,TGTGCCAGCAGCCAACAGCGATTTGCTGGAAACACCATATATTTT
TRBD2,-,TRBJ2-7,TRBV10-3,CAISESKLAGASYEQYF,TGTGCCATCAGTGAGTCGAAGCTAGCGGGAGCCTCCTACGAGCAGTACTTC
TRBD1,-,TRBJ1-6,TRBV5-6,CASSPGQGNSPLHF,TGTGCCAGCAGCCCGGGACAGGGGAATTCACCCCTCCACTTT
TRBD2,-,TRBJ2-3,TRBV4-1,CASSQGQNLAGGADTQYF,TGCGCCAGCAGCCAAGGGCAAAACCTAGCGGGAGGCGCAGATACGCAGTATTTT
TRBD1,-,TRBJ1-5,TRBV5-1,CASSMTGGDQPQHF,TGCGCCAGCAGCATGACAGGGGGGGATCAGCCCCAGCATTTT
-,-,TRBJ1-4,TRBV6-2/TRBV6-3,CASSSYRSRDEKLFF,TGTGCCAGCAGTTCCTACAGGAGTAGGGATGAAAAACTGTTTTTT
-,-,TRBJ2-5,TRBV7-8,CASSKTPQETQYF,TGTGCCAGCAGCAAAACACCCCAAGAGACCCAGTACTTC
-,-,TRBJ2-1,TRBV28,CASSLPGSNEQFF,TGTGCCAGCAGTTTGCCAGGGTCCAATGAGCAGTTCTTC
TRBD2,-,TRBJ2-7,TRBV10-3,CATRLAGDRSYEQYF,TGTGCCACTCGACTAGCGGGAGACAGAAGCTACGAGCAGTACTTC
-,few,TRBJ2-2,TRBV4-2,CASSQLWGGGELFF,TGTGCCAGCAGCCAATTATGGGGCGGCGGGGAGCTGTTTTTT
TRBD2,-,TRBJ2-2,TRBV10-1,CASSPSSGGNTGELFF,TGCGCCAGCAGTCCTTCTAGCGGGGGGAACACCGGGGAGCTGTTTTTT
-,-,TRBJ1-5,TRBV19,CASTTSGGTVQPQHF,TGTGCCAGTACCACTAGCGGGGGGACGGTTCAGCCCCAGCATTTT
-,-,TRBJ2-7,TRBV30,CAWATGYEQYF,TGTGCCTGGGCTACAGGGTACGAGCAGTACTTC
TRBD1,-,TRBJ2-3,TRBV28,CASNKVDRGTDTQYF,TGTGCCAGCAACAAAGTGGACAGGGGCACAGATACGCAGTATTTT
TRBD2,-,TRBJ2-7,TRBV7-2,CASSLVGSGSSYEQYF,TGTGCCAGCAGCTTAGTTGGCAGCGGGAGCTCCTACGAGCAGTACTTC
-,few,TRBJ2-1,TRBV14,CASSPRGTGNEQFF,TGTGCCAGCAGCCCCAGGGGTACGGGTAATGAGCAGTTCTTC
TRBD1,-,TRBJ2-3,TRBV13,CASSSKTGQGDTQYF,TGTGCCAGCAGCTCAAAGACAGGGCAGGGAGATACGCAGTATTTT
TRBD1,-,TRBJ1-1,TRBV5-1,CASSWRTGGMNTEAFF,TGCGCCAGCAGCTGGAGGACAGGCGGGATGAACACTGAAGCTTTCTTT
-,-,TRBJ1-5,TRBV3-1/TRBV3-2,CASSQGGPDQPQHF,TGTGCCAGCAGCCAAGGTGGGCCGGATCAGCCCCAGCATTTT
TRBD2,-,TRBJ2-2,TRBV18,CASSLTSGRGTGELFF,TGTGCCAGCTCATTGACTAGCGGGAGAGGCACCGGGGAGCTGTTTTTT
-,-,TRBJ1-4,TRBV2,CASRQEGEKLFF,TGTGCCAGCCGACAGGAAGGGGAAAAACTGTTTTTT